This TCR beta chain was obtained from a study of lymphopenia after photon versus proton radiotherapy. Findings of the study overall: After the lymphocyte nadir, photon-treated repertoires showed oligoclonal expansion, especially of CD8+ Temra cells.

The method was immunoSEQ multiplex PCR; TCRdb's version includes in-frame clones alone and lacks a portion of them. The sample yields fewer than 45,000 clones, about 86% seen once. Note on this clone: The antigen is undetermined.

The sample was peripheral blood, taken from a patient treated with proton-based radiotherapy. The sequence was collected from a woman in her 70s with pancreatic cancer. Some clones in this sample may be carry-over from other donors' samples.

This CDR3 reads CASSLKSRTRGFTYEQYF. The DNA for the CDR3 is TGTGCCAGCAGTTTAAAAAGTCGAACCAGGGGGTTCACCTACGAGCAGTACTTC. This sequence joins TRBV28 and TRBJ2-7; TRBD1 matches at 7 bases. Germline V gene lookup returns CDR1 MDHEN and CDR2 SYDVKM. Losses at the gene ends were 2 bases for V and 2 bases for J; bases not matched to a gene: 15. The CDR3 length is 18 residues.